This section outlines one TCR beta chain sequence together with its context. Germline trimming cut 3 bases from V and 7 bases from J; bases unmatched to any gene: 3. CDR1 LNHDA and CDR2 SQIVND come from the germline V gene (reference sequence). CDR3 length equals 13 residues. As it was prepared, the TCRbeta library received unique molecular identifiers. TCRdb analysed the PCR reads with MiXCR anew, one entry per CDR3 protein. The sample holds roughly 300,000 distinct CDR3 sequences, 9.9% seen once. The source of the sample is a study of T-cell reconstitution after alpha-beta-depleted transplantation in children.

The chain combines TRBV19 with TRBJ1-5; 7 bases map to TRBD1. This TCR was sampled from a human donor who donated a stem cell graft to a child with SCID. The sample was PBMCs from the stem cell graft donor, taken from the stem cell graft. CDR3 DNA: TGTGCCAGTAGTATGGGACAGCGACAGCCCCAGCATTTT. Amino acids: CASSMGQRQPQHF.